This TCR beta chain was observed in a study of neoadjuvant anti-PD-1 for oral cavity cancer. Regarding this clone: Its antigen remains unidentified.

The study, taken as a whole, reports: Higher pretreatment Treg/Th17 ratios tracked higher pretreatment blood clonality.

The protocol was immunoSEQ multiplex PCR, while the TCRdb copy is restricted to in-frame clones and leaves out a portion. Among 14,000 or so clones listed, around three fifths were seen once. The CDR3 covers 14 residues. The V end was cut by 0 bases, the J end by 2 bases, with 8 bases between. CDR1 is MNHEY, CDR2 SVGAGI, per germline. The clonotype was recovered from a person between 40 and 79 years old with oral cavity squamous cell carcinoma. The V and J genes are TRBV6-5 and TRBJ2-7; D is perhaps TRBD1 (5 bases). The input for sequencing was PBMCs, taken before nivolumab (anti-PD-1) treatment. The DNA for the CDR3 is TGTGCCAGCAGTTACTCCCAGGGAACCTACGAGCAGTACTTC. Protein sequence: CASSYSQGTYEQYF.